Below, 10 T cell receptor beta chains from the same sample are listed, as sequenced in a study of OX40 agonist ivuxolimab in advanced cancers. Sequenced by immunoSEQ multiplex PCR; TCRdb stores in-frame clones only, minus some. The data contain 70,000 or so clones, over 60% of them seen just once; the ten biggest clones take up approximately 2.5%. Here the sequenced sample was CD4+ or CD8+ T cells sorted from blood, taken in a trial of the OX40 agonist ivuxolimab. These receptors were taken from an adult with an advanced solid tumor such as melanoma, head and neck, liver or kidney cancer.

The chain employs TRBV19 and TRBJ2-5, with 9 bases aligning to TRBD2. This CDR3 spans 17 amino acids. Germline CDR1 LNHDA, CDR2 SQIVND (reference sequence). After removal of 2 bases from V and 5 bases from J, the junction contained 12 bases not matched to a gene. CDR3: CASSIPPSRGGAETQYF. In DNA, the CDR3 is TGTGCCAGTAGTATACCCCCCTCCCGCGGGGGGGCGGAGACCCAGTACTTC.

The rearrangement links TRBV19 to TRBJ1-1, with D possibly matching TRBD1 (5 bases). Germline V gene sequence: CDR1 LNHDA, CDR2 SQIVND (reference sequence). Trimming cost V 3 bases and J 4 bases, with 12 bases left between them. The CDR3 is made up of 14 amino acids. The CDR3 nucleotides read TGTGCCAGTAGTATTCCCAGGAGGGGCACTGAAGCTTTCTTT. Translated, it gives CASSIPRRGTEAFF.

The chain links TRBV7-2 to TRBJ1-3; 7 bases line up with TRBD1. The CDR3 is 16 residues long. The V gene end was trimmed by 1 base and the J gene end by 4 bases; junction bases not matched to a gene: 7. Per the germline V gene, CDR1 is SGHTA and CDR2 is FQGNSA. The CDR3 nucleotides read TGTGCCAGCAGCTTAGGCGACAGGGTGGGGGGAAACACCATATATTTT. It translates to CASSLGDRVGGNTIYF.

V and J are TRBV2 and TRBJ2-7; D possibly corresponds to TRBD1 (6 bases). V was shortened by 8 bases and J by 0 bases, with 11 bases between the two germline ends. Germline CDR1 reads SNHLY; CDR2 reads FYNNEI. This CDR3 spans 13 amino acids. The CDR3 spells CASGQTGSYEQYF. In DNA form, the CDR3 reads TGTGCCAGCGGCCAGACAGGCTCCTACGAGCAGTACTTC.

The chain joins TRBV16 to TRBJ2-1; TRBD2 agrees at 12 bases. The germline gives CDR1 KGHSY, CDR2 FQNENV. The CDR3 spans 20 residues. Unmatched junction bases numbered 11, after V lost 0 bases and J lost 2 bases. For the CDR3, the DNA is TGTGCCAGCAGCCAATCGGTACTAGCGGGAGGCCTTGGCCCCTACAATGAGCAGTTCTTC. Translated, it gives CASSQSVLAGGLGPYNEQFF.

The J gene is TRBJ2-5, the V gene TRBV6-1; D not certain. Germline lookup yields CDR1 MNHNS and CDR2 SASEGT. There are 12 residues in the CDR3. V was shortened by 1 base and J by 4 bases, with 4 bases between the two germline ends. The CDR3 here is CASSEVGETQYF. CDR3 in DNA: TGTGCCAGCAGTGAAGTGGGAGAGACCCAGTACTTC.

This chain links TRBV28 with TRBJ2-1; D perhaps matches TRBD2 (5 bases). Germline V gene data show CDR1 as MDHEN and CDR2 as SYDVKM. Trimming shortened V by 8 bases and J by 0 bases, and 11 bases separated the two germline ends. This CDR3 is 14 amino acids long. For the CDR3, the DNA is TGTGCCAGCGGAGGAGAGAGCTCCTACAATGAGCAGTTCTTC. This codes for CASGGESSYNEQFF.

J is TRBJ1-1 and V is TRBV27; D possibly corresponds to TRBD1 (5 bases). The CDR3 spans 16 residues. Germline V gene sequence: CDR1 MNHEY, CDR2 SMNVEV (reference sequence). The V and J ends lost 3 bases and 6 bases respectively, with 20 bases between them. CDR3 sequence reads: CASSFKRVTGESEAFF. The DNA for the CDR3 is TGTGCCAGCAGTTTTAAAAGAGTAACAGGAGAATCTGAAGCTTTCTTT.

The chain is built from TRBV5-4 and TRBJ2-3, with TRBD1 identical over 8 bases. Germline CDR1 SGHNT, CDR2 YYREEE (reference sequence). CDR3 length equals 15 residues. V lost 4 bases, J lost 0 bases, and 4 bases stayed unmatched. The chain's CDR3 is CASSIRTGSTDTQYF. The CDR3 DNA reads as TGTGCCAGCAGCATACGGACAGGGAGCACAGATACGCAGTATTTT. The full variable domain, completed using reference TRBV5-4 and TRBJ2-3, is ETGVTQSPTHLIKTRGQQVTLRCSSQSGHNTVSWYQQALGQGPQFIFQYYREEENGRGNFPPRFSGLQFPNYSSELNVNALELDDSALYLCASSIRTGSTDTQYFGPGTRLTVL.

This sequence joins TRBV5-1 and TRBJ2-7; weak D call: TRBD2 (5 bases). Trimming left V 7 bases short and J 0 bases short, with 14 bases between. The germline V gene encodes CDR1 SGHRS and CDR2 YFSETQ. The CDR3 sequence is 14 residues long. CDR3: CASSSGTYSYEQYF. As DNA, the CDR3 is TGCGCCAGCTCAAGCGGAACCTACTCCTACGAGCAGTACTTC. The full variable domain, with the rest looked up from reference TRBV5-1 and TRBJ2-7, is KAGVTQTPRYLIKTRGQQVTLSCSPISGHRSVSWYQQTPGQGLQFLFEYFSETQRNKGNFPGRFSGRQFSNSRSEMNVSTLELGDSALYLCASSSGTYSYEQYFGPGTRLTVT.